This T cell receptor (beta chain) was sequenced for a study of early stage breast cancer tumors. Overall study: About 80% of the 16 invasive tumors were ER+, PR+ and HER2-.

Notes on the study in general: Tumors had approximately 2.5-fold higher T cell density than normal breast. In most of the 16 patients, blood comparison separated tumor from normal breast.

The CDR3 sequence is 14 residues long. V lost 0 bases and J lost 8, with 14 bases in between. The germline V gene encodes CDR1 SGHRS and CDR2 YFSETQ. Generated by immunoSEQ multiplex PCR, the TCRdb table keeps only in-frame clones and is missing some. The data show around 30,000 clones, roughly 80% seen once. This clone occurred a few times. As yet, its antigen is unknown. This receptor was obtained from a person in their thirties with breast cancer. The specimen sequenced was breast tumor tissue. The J gene is TRBJ1-2, the V gene TRBV5-1; D is unresolved. CDR3 sequence (DNA): TGCGCCAGCAGCTTGGGTATCCCTAGCTACGGCTACACCTTC. Residues: CASSLGIPSYGYTF.